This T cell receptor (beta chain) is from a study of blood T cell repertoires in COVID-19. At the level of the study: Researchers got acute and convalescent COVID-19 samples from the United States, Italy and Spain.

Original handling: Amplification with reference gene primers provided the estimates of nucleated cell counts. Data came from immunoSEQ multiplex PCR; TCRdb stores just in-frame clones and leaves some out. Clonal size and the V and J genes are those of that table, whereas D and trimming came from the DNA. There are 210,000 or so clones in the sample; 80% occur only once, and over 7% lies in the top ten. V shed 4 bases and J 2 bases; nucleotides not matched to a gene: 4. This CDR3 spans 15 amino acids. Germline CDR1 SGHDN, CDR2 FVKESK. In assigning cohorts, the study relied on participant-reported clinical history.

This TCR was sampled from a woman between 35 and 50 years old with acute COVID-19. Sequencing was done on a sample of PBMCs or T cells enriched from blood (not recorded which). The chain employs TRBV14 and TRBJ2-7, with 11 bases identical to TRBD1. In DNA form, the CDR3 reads TGTGCCAGCAGCCCGGGGACAGGGGGAGCCTACGAGCAGTACTTC. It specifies CASSPGTGGAYEQYF.